This TCR beta chain was profiled in a study of PD-1 blockade in classical Hodgkin lymphoma. CDR1 and CDR2 from the germline V gene are MDHEN and SYDVKM. V trimming: 6 bases; J trimming: 5 bases; junction bases outside the gene matches: 9. The CDR3 is 17 amino acids. For this clone: Its antigen is not known.

Time point here: cycle 4 day 1 (C4D1), after five to seven weeks of nivolumab. All patients relapsed after autologous stem cell transplantation, and brentuximab vedotin exposure varied. The study, taken as a whole, reports: Patients excluded were those beginning nivolumab under 1 year after ASCT. By C4D1, diversity of CD4+ TCRs had risen significantly, whereas that of CD8+ TCRs had not. Undefined causes, possibly disease activity or prior therapy, underlie the repertoire differences.

Produced via immunoSEQ multiplex PCR; TCRdb's table is partial and in-frame only. The repertoire consists of about 24,000 clones, with 65% to 80% occurring once and the leading ten covering 25% to 30%. V and J are TRBV28 and TRBJ2-5, with 16 bases that match TRBD2. The TCR originated in a human donor with classical Hodgkin lymphoma. The source was peripheral blood mononuclear cells (PBMCs), collected before the fourth cycle of nivolumab. Here the CDR3 DNA reads TGTGCCAGCAGCCCGGGGACTAGCGGGGGGGCGAGGGAGACCCAGTACTTC. Protein product: CASSPGTSGGARETQYF.